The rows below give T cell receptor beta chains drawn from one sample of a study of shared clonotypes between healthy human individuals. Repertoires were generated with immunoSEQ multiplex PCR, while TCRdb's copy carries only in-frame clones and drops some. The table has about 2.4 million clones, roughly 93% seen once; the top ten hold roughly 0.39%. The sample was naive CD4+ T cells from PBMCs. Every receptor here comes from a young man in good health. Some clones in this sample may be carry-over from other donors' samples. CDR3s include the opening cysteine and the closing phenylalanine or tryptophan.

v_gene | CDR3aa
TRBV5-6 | CASSWGTLLNTEAFF
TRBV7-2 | CASSQEFGLAETQYF
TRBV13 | CASSLVGGGEQYF
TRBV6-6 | CASSYSTSDTELFF
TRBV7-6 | CASSPLPGVTYEQYF
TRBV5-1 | CASSFGGLAADTQYF
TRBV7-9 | CASSLALIGTNGYTF
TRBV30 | CAARTTGEQFF
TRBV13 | CASSAGVKVGELFF
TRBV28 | CASSPPNGRVLGEQYF
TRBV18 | CASSPTIGRESYEQYF
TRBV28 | CASSPEVVRMVERQETQYF
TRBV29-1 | CSVGSGMNTEAFF
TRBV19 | CASRPSGRETQYF
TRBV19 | CASSPAGGMGNTEAFF
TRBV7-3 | CASSLGTASSGNTIYF
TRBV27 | CASSPLGAHNEQFF
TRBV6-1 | CASSVSRNRFDTQYF
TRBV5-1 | CASSPNPRVTSYEQYF
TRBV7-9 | CASPEGNNEQFF
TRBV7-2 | CASSLGRSNYGYTF
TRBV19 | CASSKGAGGPYLDTQYF